The 6 T cell receptor beta chains below all came from one sample that was sequenced in a study of spatial heterogeneity in lung cancer. Time point: sample taken at primary tumor resection. TCRdb analysed the 5' RACE reads with MiXCR anew, one entry per CDR3 protein. The repertoire has more than 60,000 distinct CDR3 sequences, roughly 8% of them found once; the top ten carry 6.8%. The specimen was PBMCs, collected at surgery. These receptor sequences come from a male donor with early-stage non-small cell lung cancer.

This clonotype was observed a handful of times. This sequence joins TRBV3-1 and TRBJ2-2; D is unresolved. The CDR3 consists of 14 residues. Germline V CDR1 and CDR2: LGHDT, YNNKEL (reference sequence). V lost 3 bases to trimming and J lost 1 base, with 6 bases between them. As DNA, the CDR3 is TGTGCCAGCAGCCAGTTACAGAACACCGGGGAGCTGTTTTTT. Its translation: CASSQLQNTGELFF.

This clonotype was counted many times. V gene TRBV20-1 combines with J gene TRBJ2-3; a possible D gene is TRBD2 (5 bases). V lost 6 bases to trimming and J lost 3 bases, with 25 bases between them. Germline V gives CDR1 DFQATT, CDR2 SNEGSKA (reference sequence). This CDR3 has 17 amino acids. The CDR3 loop reads CSAHDVGWLAATDTQYF. CDR3 DNA: TGCAGTGCACACGACGTGGGGTGGCTAGCAGCGACAGATACGCAGTATTTT.

This chain joins TRBV4-3 and TRBJ2-1; 7 nucleotides agree with TRBD1. Losses at the gene ends were 0 bases for V and 2 bases for J; bases not matched to a gene: 7. Germline CDR1 is LGHNA and CDR2 is YSLEER. CDR3 length: 17 residues. In DNA form, the CDR3 reads TGCGCCAGCAGCCAAGAAATGGGACAGAGGACCTACAATGAGCAGTTCTTC. Its protein product is CASSQEMGQRTYNEQFF.

This clonotype was detected many times. The rearrangement uses TRBV20-1 and TRBJ1-5, with a possible D match to TRBD1 (6 bases). Between the trimmed V and J ends, which lost 0 bases and 5 bases, there was a span of 11 bases. CDR3 length: 14 residues. Per the germline V gene, CDR1 is DFQATT and CDR2 is SNEGSKA (reference sequence). Written as DNA, the CDR3 is TGCAGTGCTAGAGATCTACAGGGAGATCAGCCCCAGCATTTT. It specifies CSARDLQGDQPQHF.

This clonotype was recorded at least ten times. V is TRBV29-1 and J is TRBJ2-1; 14 bases match TRBD2. This CDR3 region has 16 residues. The ends lost 6 bases at V and 8 bases at J; junction bases unmatched: 12. Germline CDR1 SQVTM, CDR2 ANQGSEA. CDR3 sequence reads: CSVARARLAGGDEQFF. The CDR3 bases are TGCAGCGTAGCAAGGGCCCGACTAGCGGGAGGGGATGAGCAGTTCTTC.

This clonotype was counted many times. The chain recombines TRBV5-1 with TRBJ2-7; D call uncertain. The germline CDR1 and CDR2 sequences are SGHRS and YFSETQ. With 0 bases removed from V and 5 bases from J, the gap between germline ends came to 12 bases. The CDR3 runs to 14 residues. CDR3 in DNA: TGCGCCAGCAGCTTGGAGGCCCAGATCCACGAGCAGTACTTC. Translated: CASSLEAQIHEQYF.